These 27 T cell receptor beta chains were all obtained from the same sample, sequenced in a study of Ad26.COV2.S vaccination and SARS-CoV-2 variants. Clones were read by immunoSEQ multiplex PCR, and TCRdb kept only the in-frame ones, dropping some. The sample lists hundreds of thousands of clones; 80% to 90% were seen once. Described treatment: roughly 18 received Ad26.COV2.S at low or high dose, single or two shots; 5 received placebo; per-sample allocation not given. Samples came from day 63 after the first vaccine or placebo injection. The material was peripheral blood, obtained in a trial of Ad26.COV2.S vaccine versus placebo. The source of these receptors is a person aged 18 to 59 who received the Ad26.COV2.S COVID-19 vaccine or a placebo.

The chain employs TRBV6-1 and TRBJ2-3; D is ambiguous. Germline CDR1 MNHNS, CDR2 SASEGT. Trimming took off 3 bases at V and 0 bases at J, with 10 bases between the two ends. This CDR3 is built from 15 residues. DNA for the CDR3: TGTGCCAGCAGTGATGTGGTAATTAGCACAGATACGCAGTATTTT. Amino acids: CASSDVVISTDTQYF.

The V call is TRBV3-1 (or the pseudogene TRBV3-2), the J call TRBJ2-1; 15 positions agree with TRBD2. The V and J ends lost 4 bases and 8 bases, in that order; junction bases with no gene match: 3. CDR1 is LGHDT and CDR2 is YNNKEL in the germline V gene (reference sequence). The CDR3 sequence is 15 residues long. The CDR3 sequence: CASSRTSGGADEQFF. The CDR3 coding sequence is TGTGCCAGCAGCCGGACTAGCGGGGGGGCCGATGAGCAGTTCTTC.

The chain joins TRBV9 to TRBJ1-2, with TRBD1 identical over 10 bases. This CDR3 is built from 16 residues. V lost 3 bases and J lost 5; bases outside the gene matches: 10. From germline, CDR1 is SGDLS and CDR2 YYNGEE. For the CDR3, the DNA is TGTGCCAGCAGCGGGGGACAGGGGCCCACCCGATATGGCTACACCTTC. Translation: CASSGGQGPTRYGYTF.

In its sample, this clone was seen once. CDR3 coding DNA: TGCGCCAGCAGGGGGGCAGGCTACACCTTC. This encodes CASRGAGYTF. The V gene is TRBV10-1, the J gene TRBJ1-2; TRBD1 might be the D (6 bases). Per germline, CDR1 WNHNN and CDR2 SYGVQD (reference sequence). CDR3 size: 10 residues. Trimming pared 6 bases from V and 8 bases from J, leaving 7 bases between.

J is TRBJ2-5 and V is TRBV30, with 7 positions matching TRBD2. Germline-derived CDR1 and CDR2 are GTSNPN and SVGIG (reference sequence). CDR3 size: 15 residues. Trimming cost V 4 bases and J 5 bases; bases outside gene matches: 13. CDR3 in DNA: TGTGCCTGGAATGTCCCCCTAGCGGAGGGGGAGACCCAGTACTTC. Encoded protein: CAWNVPLAEGETQYF. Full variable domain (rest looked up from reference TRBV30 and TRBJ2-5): SQTIHQWPATLVQPVGSPLSLECTVEGTSNPNLYWYRQAAGRGLQLLFYSVGIGQISSEVPQNLSASRPQDRQFILSSKKLLLSDSGFYLCAWNVPLAEGETQYFGPGTRLLVL.

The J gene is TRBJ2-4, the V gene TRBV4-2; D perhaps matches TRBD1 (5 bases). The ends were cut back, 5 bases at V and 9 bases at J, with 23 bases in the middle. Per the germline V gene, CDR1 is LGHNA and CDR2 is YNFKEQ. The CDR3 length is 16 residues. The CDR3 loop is CASSNEIRGLGVIQYF. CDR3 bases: TGTGCCAGCAGCAACGAGATAAGGGGCCTAGGGGTCATTCAGTACTTC.

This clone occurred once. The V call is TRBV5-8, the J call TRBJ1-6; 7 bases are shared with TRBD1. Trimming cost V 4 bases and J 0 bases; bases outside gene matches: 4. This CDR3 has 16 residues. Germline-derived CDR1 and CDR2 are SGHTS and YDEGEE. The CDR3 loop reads CASSRDSSSYNSPLHF. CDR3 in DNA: TGTGCCAGCAGCCGGGACAGCAGCTCCTATAATTCACCCCTCCACTTT.

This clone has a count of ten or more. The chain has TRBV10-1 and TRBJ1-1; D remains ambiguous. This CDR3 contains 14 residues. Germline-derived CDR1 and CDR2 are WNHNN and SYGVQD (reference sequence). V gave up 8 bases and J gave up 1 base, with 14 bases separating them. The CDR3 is CASHTPSRNTEAFF. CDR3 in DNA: TGCGCCAGCCATACCCCTAGTAGGAACACTGAAGCTTTCTTT.

Written as DNA, the CDR3 is TGTGCCAGTAGGCTAGCGGCGGGGACCTACAATGAGCAGTTCTTC. Translation gives CASRLAAGTYNEQFF. The rearrangement links TRBV19 to TRBJ2-1, with 7 bases aligning to TRBD2. Losses at the gene ends were 6 bases for V and 2 bases for J; bases not matched to a gene: 7. Germline V gives CDR1 LNHDA, CDR2 SQIVND (reference sequence). The CDR3 is 15 residues long.

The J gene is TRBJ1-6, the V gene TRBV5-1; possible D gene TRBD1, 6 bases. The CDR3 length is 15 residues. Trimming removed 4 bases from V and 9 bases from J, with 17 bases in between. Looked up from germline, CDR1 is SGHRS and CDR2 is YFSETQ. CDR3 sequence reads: CASSLGGHRVSPLHF. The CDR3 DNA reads TGCGCCAGCAGCCTGGGGGGACATAGAGTTTCACCCCTCCACTTT.

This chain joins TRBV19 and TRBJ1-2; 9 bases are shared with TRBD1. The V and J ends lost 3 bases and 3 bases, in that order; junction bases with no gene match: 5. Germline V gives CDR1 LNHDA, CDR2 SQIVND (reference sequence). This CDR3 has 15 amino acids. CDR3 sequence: CASSMGQGLYYGYTF. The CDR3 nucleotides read TGTGCCAGTAGTATGGGACAGGGCCTCTACTATGGCTACACCTTC.

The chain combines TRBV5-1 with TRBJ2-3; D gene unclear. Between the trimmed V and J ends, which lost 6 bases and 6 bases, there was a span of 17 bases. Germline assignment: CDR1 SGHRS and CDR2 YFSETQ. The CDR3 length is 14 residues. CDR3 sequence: CASTFSRPADTQYF. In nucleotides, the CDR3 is TGCGCCAGCACCTTTTCCCGACCGGCGGATACGCAGTATTTT.

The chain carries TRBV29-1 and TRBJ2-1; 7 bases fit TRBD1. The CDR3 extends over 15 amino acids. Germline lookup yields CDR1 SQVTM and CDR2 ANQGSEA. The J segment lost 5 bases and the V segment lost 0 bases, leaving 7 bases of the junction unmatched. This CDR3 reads CSVEETGLMDNEQFF. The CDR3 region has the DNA TGCAGCGTTGAAGAGACAGGGTTAATGGACAATGAGCAGTTCTTC.

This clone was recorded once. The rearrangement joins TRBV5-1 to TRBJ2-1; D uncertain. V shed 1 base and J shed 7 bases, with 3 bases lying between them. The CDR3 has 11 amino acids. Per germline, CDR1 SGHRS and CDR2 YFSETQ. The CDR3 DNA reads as TGCGCCAGCAGCTTGAAAAATGAGCAGTTCTTC. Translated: CASSLKNEQFF.

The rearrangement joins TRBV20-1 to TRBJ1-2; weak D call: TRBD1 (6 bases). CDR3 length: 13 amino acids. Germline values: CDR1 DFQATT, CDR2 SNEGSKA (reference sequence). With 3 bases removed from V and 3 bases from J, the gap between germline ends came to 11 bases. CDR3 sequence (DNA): TGCAGTGCTAGTCCACAGGGCTACTATGGCTACACCTTC. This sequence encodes CSASPQGYYGYTF.

CDR3 nucleotides: TGTGCCACCACCGACAGGAATCAGCCCCAGCATTTT. Protein product: CATTDRNQPQHF. The chain is built from TRBV15 and TRBJ1-5, with D maybe TRBD1 (6 bases). Germline lookup yields CDR1 LNHNV and CDR2 YYDKDF (reference sequence). Trimming took 7 bases from V and 4 from J, leaving 8 bases between them. The CDR3 spans 12 residues. Full variable domain (remainder filled in from reference TRBV15 and TRBJ1-5): DAMVIQNPRYQVTQFGKPVTLSCSQTLNHNVMYWYQQKSSQAPKLLFHYYDKDFNNEADTPDNFQSRRPNTSFCFLDIRSPGLGDTAMYLCATTDRNQPQHFGDGTRLSIL.

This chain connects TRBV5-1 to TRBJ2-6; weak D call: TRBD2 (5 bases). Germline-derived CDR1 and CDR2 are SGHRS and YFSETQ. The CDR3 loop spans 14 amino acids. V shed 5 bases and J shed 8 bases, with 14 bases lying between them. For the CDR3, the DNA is TGCGCCAGCAGTTTAGTTCGGGAAACCAACGTCCTGACTTTC. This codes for CASSLVRETNVLTF.

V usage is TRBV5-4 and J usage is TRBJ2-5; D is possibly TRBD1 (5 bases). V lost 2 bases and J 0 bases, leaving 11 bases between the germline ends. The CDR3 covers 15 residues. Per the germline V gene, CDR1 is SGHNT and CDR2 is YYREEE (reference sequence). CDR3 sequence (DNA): TGTGCCAGCAGCTTTCGGTCAGGGTACCAAGAGACCCAGTACTTC. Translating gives CASSFRSGYQETQYF.

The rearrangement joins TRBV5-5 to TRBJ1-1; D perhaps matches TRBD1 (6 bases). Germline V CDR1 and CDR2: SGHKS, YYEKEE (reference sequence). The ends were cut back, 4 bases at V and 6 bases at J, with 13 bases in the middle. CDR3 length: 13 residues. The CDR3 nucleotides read TGTGCCAGCAGCCCCCCGGGGGCCTCTGAAGCTTTCTTT. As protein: CASSPPGASEAFF.

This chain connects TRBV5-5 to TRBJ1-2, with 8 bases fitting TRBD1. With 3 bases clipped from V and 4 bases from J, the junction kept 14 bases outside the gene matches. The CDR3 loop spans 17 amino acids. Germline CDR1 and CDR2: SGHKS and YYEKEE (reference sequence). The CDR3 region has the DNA TGTGCCAGCAGCTCATACCCAGGGACAGGTCTCCCCTATGGCTACACCTTC. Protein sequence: CASSSYPGTGLPYGYTF.

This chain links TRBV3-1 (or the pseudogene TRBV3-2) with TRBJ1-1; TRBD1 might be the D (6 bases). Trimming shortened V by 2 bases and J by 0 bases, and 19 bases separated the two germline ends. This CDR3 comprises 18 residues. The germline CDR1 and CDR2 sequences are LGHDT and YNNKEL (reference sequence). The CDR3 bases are TGTGCCAGCAGCCAAAATAACCTCTACAGGGAGCTGAACACTGAAGCTTTCTTT. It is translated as CASSQNNLYRELNTEAFF.

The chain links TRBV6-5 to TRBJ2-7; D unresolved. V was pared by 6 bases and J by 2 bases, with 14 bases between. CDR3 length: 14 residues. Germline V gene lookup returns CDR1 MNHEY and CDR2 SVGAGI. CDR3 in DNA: TGTGCCAGCAGACTTAGGACGGCAACCTACGAGCAGTACTTC. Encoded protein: CASRLRTATYEQYF.

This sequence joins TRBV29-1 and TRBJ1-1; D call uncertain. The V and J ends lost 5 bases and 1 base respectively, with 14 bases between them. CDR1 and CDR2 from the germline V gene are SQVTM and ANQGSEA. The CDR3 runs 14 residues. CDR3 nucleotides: TGCAGCGTTCGTCCAGGCCTGGGGAACACTGAAGCTTTCTTT. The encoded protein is CSVRPGLGNTEAFF.

Here the CDR3 DNA reads TGTGCCAGCAGTCCAGCGCAGGGGTGGTGGACAGATACGCAGTATTTT. This translates into CASSPAQGWWTDTQYF. The V gene is TRBV27, the J gene TRBJ2-3; the D gene is possibly TRBD1 (6 bases). The V end was cut by 5 bases, the J end by 3 bases, with 18 bases between. The CDR3 runs 16 residues. The germline CDR1 and CDR2 sequences are MNHEY and SMNVEV (reference sequence).

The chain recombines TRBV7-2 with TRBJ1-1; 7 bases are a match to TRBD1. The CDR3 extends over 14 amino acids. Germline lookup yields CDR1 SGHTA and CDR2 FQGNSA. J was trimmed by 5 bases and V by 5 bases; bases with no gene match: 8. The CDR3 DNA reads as TGTGCCAGCAGCCTCTTGACAGGGTGGACTGAAGCTTTCTTT. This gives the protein CASSLLTGWTEAFF.

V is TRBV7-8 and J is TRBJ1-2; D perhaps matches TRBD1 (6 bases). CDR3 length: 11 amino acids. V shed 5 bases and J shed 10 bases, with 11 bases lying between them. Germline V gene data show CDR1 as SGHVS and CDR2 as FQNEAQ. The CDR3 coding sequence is TGTGCCAGCAGCCGGGACACCTTCTACACCTTC. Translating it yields CASSRDTFYTF.

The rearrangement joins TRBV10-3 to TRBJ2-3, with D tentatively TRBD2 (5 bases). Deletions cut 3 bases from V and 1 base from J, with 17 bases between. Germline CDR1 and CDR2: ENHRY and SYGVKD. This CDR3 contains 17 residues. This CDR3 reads CAISEGLRVHRTDTQYF. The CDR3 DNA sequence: TGTGCCATCAGTGAAGGGCTGCGGGTCCACCGCACAGATACGCAGTATTTT.